The source of this TCR beta chain is a study of T-cell reconstitution after alpha-beta-depleted transplantation in children. Germline V gives CDR1 SGHAT, CDR2 FQNNGV. The CDR3 runs 17 residues. Trimming took 0 bases from V and 7 from J; bases not matched to a gene: 7. Researchers prepared the TCRbeta library using unique molecular identifiers, the study reports. TCRdb re-derived calls from the PCR reads in MiXCR, one entry per CDR3 protein. Here the sample spans about 540,000 distinct CDR3 sequences, roughly 18% being singletons. Sequencing used PBMCs from the stem cell graft donor, obtained from the stem cell graft. The gene calls are TRBV11-2 and TRBJ2-1, with 12 bases matching TRBD2. The origin of this receptor is a human donor who donated a stem cell graft to a child with acute lymphoblastic leukemia. CDR3 bases: TGTGCCAGCAGCTTAGATCTAGCGGGAGGGCGTGGGAATGAGCAGTTCTTC. This translates into CASSLDLAGGRGNEQFF.